This T cell receptor beta chain originates from a study of T cell responses to AZD1222 COVID-19 vaccine. The wider study: Timing groups of about 4 and about 12 weeks for second doses were pooled. The study, taken as a whole, reports: Every sample of the repertoires postdated the peak T cell response. After two AZD1222 doses, spike-specific TCR breadth and depth rose versus day 0. Seropositivity was recorded at baseline in only 6 or 7 AZD1222 recipients.

Sequencing used immunoSEQ multiplex PCR; TCRdb keeps in-frame clones, though not all of them. The sample shows 46,000 or so clones, over 60% of them seen only once. The germline V gene encodes CDR1 LGHDT and CDR2 YNNKEL (reference sequence). The germline V and J ends were trimmed by 2 bases and 4 bases, with 14 bases remaining between them. The CDR3 is 16 amino acids. For this clone: Its antigen remains unidentified.

This material consisted of peripheral blood, taken on day 0 of AZD1222 vaccination. This TCR derives from an adult in good health. V is TRBV3-1 (or the pseudogene TRBV3-2) and J is TRBJ1-4, with a possible D match to TRBD1 (6 bases). The CDR3: CASSQYEDSLNEKLFF. Here the CDR3 DNA reads TGTGCCAGCAGCCAATACGAGGACAGCCTTAATGAAAAACTGTTTTTT.